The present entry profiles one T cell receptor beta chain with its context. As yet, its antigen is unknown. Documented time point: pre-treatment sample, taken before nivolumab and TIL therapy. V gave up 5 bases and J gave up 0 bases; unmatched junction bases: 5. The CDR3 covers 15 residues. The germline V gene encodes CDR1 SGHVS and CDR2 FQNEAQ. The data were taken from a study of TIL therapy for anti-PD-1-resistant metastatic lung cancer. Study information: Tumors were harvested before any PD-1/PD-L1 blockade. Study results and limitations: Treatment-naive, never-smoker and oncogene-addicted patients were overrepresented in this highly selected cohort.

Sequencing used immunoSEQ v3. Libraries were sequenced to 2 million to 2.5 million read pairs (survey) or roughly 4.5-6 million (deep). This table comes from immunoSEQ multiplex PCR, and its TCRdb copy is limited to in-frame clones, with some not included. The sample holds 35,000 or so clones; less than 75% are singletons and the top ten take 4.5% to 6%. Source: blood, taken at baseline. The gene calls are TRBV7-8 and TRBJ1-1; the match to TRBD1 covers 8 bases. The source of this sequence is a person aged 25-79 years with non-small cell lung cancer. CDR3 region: CASSVGQVMNTEAFF. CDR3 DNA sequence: TGTGCCAGCAGCGTGGGACAGGTGATGAACACTGAAGCTTTCTTT.